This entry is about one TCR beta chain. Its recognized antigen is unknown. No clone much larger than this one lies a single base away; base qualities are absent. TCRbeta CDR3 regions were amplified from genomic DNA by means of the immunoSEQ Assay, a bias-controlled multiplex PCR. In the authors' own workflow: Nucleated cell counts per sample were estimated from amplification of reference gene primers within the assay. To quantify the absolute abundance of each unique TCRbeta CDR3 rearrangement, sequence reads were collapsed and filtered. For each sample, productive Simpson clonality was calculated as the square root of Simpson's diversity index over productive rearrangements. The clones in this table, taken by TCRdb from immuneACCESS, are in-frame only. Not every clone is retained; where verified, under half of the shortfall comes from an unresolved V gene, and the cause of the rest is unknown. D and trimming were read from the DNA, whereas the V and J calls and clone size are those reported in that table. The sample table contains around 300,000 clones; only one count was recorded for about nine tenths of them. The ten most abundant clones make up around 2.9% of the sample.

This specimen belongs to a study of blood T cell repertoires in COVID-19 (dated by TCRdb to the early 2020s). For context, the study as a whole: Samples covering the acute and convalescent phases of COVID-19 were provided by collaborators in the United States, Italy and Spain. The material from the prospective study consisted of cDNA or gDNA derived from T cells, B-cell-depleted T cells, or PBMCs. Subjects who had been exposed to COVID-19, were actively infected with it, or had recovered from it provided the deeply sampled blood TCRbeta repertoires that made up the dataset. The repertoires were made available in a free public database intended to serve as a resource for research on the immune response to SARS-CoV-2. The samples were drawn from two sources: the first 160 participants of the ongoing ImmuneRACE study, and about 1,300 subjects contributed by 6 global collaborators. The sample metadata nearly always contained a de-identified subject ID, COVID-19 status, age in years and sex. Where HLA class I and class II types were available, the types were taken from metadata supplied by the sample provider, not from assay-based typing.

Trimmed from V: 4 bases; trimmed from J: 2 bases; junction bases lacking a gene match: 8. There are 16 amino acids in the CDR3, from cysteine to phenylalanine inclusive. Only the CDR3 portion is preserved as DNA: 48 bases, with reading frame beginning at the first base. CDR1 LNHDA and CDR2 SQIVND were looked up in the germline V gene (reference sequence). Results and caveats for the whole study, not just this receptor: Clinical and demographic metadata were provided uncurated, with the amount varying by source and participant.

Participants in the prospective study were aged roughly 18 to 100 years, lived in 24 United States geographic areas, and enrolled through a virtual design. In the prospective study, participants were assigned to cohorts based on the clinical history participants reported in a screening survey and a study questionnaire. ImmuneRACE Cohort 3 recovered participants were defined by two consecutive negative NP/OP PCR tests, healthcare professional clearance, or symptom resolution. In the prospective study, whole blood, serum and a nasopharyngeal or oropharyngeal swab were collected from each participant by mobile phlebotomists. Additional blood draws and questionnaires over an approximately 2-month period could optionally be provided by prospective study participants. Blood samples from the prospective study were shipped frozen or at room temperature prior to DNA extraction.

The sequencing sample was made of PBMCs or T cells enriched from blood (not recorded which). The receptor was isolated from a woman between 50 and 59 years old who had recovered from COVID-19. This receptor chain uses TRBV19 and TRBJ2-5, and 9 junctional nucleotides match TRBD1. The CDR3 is CASSNLQGARQETQYF. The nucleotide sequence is TGTGCCAGTAGTAACCTACAGGGGGCGAGGCAAGAGACCCAGTACTTC.